This T cell receptor (beta chain) was captured by sequencing in a study of graft-versus-host responses after intestinal transplantation. Looking at the study overall: Those transplanted obtained multivisceral, liver-intestinal, or isolated intestinal grafts. Study-wide results and caveats: Recipient marrow held GvH clones, some first seen in ileum or blood.

Here immunoSEQ multiplex PCR was the method, and the copy in TCRdb shows in-frame clones only, minus some. The table includes 70,000 or so clones, roughly 84% detected once. V gave up 6 bases and J gave up 2 bases, with 10 bases separating them. The CDR3 runs to 13 residues. Germline-derived CDR1 and CDR2 are MDHEN and SYDVKM. This clone was picked up one time. Its matching antigen is unknown. Sequenced here: unstimulated CD4+ T cells sorted from spleen or lymph node cells, sampled before transplant. The source of this sequence is a human donor who was the organ donor for an intestinal transplant. The rearrangement uses TRBV28 and TRBJ1-2; D is possibly TRBD1 (5 bases). The CDR3 DNA reads TGTGCCAGCAGCCAAGACAGCAACTATGGCTACACCTTC. Translated, it gives CASSQDSNYGYTF.